The 25 T cell receptor beta chains below come from one sample, sequenced in a study of somatic mutations in cytotoxic T cells in rheumatoid arthritis. Produced via immunoSEQ multiplex PCR; TCRdb's table is partial and in-frame only. The sample includes about 11,000 clones, roughly 74% of them seen just once. Sequenced input: CD8+ T cells sorted from blood. The source of these receptors is a woman between 40 and 50 years old in good health.

This clone was seen more than once but under ten times. The chain uses TRBV7-9 and TRBJ1-5; perhaps TRBD1 as D (5 bases). Germline CDR1 and CDR2: SEHNR and FQNEAQ (reference sequence). Trimming took 5 bases from V and 1 from J, leaving 15 bases between them. The length of the CDR3 is 16 residues. CDR3 DNA: TGTGCCAGCAGCCATGGCGGGGGAGGGAGCAATCAGCCCCAGCATTTT. Protein product: CASSHGGGGSNQPQHF.

The chain uses TRBV23-1 and TRBJ2-1, with D unclear. TRBV23-1 is marked as an open reading frame, function uncertain. CDR3 size: 12 residues. V lost 0 bases to trimming and J lost 7 bases, with 4 bases between them. CDR3 amino acids: CASSQSGNEQFF. CDR3 coding DNA: TGCGCCAGCAGTCAATCAGGAAATGAGCAGTTCTTC.

The rearrangement links TRBV6-5 to TRBJ1-2, with D maybe TRBD1 (6 bases). The CDR3 runs to 16 residues. Germline V CDR1 and CDR2: MNHEY, SVGAGI. Trimming took off 4 bases at V and 2 bases at J, with 17 bases between the two ends. In DNA form, the CDR3 reads TGTGCCAGCAGTTTTACTATGGACAGACAGAACTATGGCTACACCTTC. Translated: CASSFTMDRQNYGYTF.

The chain links TRBV5-4 to TRBJ2-1; D gene unclear. CDR3 length: 12 amino acids. V was cut by 1 base and J by 3 bases, with 2 bases left in between. Germline V CDR1 and CDR2: SGHNT, YYREEE (reference sequence). CDR3 bases: TGTGCCAGCAGCTTGAACTACAATGAGCAGTTCTTC. Its translation is CASSLNYNEQFF. Full variable domain (rest looked up from reference TRBV5-4 and TRBJ2-1): ETGVTQSPTHLIKTRGQQVTLRCSSQSGHNTVSWYQQALGQGPQFIFQYYREEENGRGNFPPRFSGLQFPNYSSELNVNALELDDSALYLCASSLNYNEQFFGPGTRLTVL.

This chain uses TRBV11-2 with TRBJ1-3; TRBD1 matches at 7 bases. After removal of 0 bases from V and 6 bases from J, the junction contained 5 bases not matched to a gene. Germline CDR1 SGHAT, CDR2 FQNNGV. This CDR3 has 15 residues. CDR3 region: CASSLEGTVLNTIYF. As DNA, the CDR3 is TGTGCCAGCAGCTTAGAGGGGACAGTCTTAAACACCATATATTTT.

This clone came up a few times. The chain uses TRBV6-5 and TRBJ1-2; a weak D match, TRBD1 (5 bases). With 10 bases removed from V and 4 bases from J, the gap between germline ends came to 16 bases. Germline assignment: CDR1 MNHEY and CDR2 SVGAGI. The CDR3 covers 13 residues. The CDR3 nucleotides are TGTGCCACCACCCCGGGGGTGAGCTATGGCTACACCTTC. This encodes CATTPGVSYGYTF.

This clone was counted only a few times. This chain uses TRBV28 with TRBJ1-1, with a weak D call TRBD1 (5 bases). CDR1 and CDR2 (germline): MDHEN, SYDVKM. Trimming took off 6 bases at V and 0 bases at J, with 11 bases between the two ends. This CDR3 is built from 14 residues. The CDR3 sequence is CASRPDTVNTEAFF. The DNA for the CDR3 is TGTGCCAGCAGGCCGGACACGGTGAACACTGAAGCTTTCTTT.

The rearrangement joins TRBV9 to TRBJ1-2, with 10 bases matching TRBD1. V shed 4 bases, J shed 7 bases, and the junction held 10 bases outside the gene matches. The CDR3 consists of 15 residues. The germline V gene encodes CDR1 SGDLS and CDR2 YYNGEE. For the CDR3, the DNA is TGTGCCAGCAGCCCCCGACAGGGGGCGCTTTCTGGCTACACCTTC. This translates into CASSPRQGALSGYTF.

The chain employs TRBV15 and TRBJ1-1, with D unclear. V lost 4 bases, J lost 1 base, and 4 bases lay in between. CDR3 size: 12 residues. Germline assignment: CDR1 LNHNV and CDR2 YYDKDF (reference sequence). CDR3 residues: CATSNWNTEAFF. CDR3 coding DNA: TGTGCCACCAGCAACTGGAACACTGAAGCTTTCTTT.

The V and J genes are TRBV5-4 and TRBJ2-7; 7 bases align to TRBD2. Germline CDR1 is SGHNT and CDR2 is YYREEE (reference sequence). V was clipped by 0 bases and J by 0 bases; unmatched bases: 6. This CDR3 comprises 16 residues. CDR3 bases: TGTGCCAGCAGCTTGGAGTCAGCGGGGTACTCCTACGAGCAGTACTTC. It encodes CASSLESAGYSYEQYF. Based on the CDR3 plus reference TRBV5-4 and TRBJ2-7, the full variable domain is ETGVTQSPTHLIKTRGQQVTLRCSSQSGHNTVSWYQQALGQGPQFIFQYYREEENGRGNFPPRFSGLQFPNYSSELNVNALELDDSALYLCASSLESAGYSYEQYFGPGTRLTVT.

V and J are TRBV27 and TRBJ1-1; D gene unclear. V shed 4 bases and J shed 6 bases, with 12 bases lying between them. This CDR3 region has 13 residues. Germline CDR1 reads MNHEY; CDR2 reads SMNVEV (reference sequence). CDR3 bases: TGTGCCAGCAGTTCACAGTGGTGGTCTGAAGCTTTCTTT. This translates into CASSSQWWSEAFF.

This sequence joins TRBV5-1 and TRBJ1-1; D is undetermined. Germline V gives CDR1 SGHRS, CDR2 YFSETQ. Trimming removed 4 bases at V and 1 base at J, with 11 bases between. The CDR3 contains 14 residues. CDR3 DNA sequence: TGCGCCAGCAGCGCGAGGACGGGGAACACTGAAGCTTTCTTT. Protein sequence: CASSARTGNTEAFF.

The chain uses TRBV4-3 and TRBJ2-1; 12 bases map to TRBD2. CDR1 LGHNA and CDR2 YSLEER come from the germline V gene. This CDR3 is 16 amino acids long. Trimming at V came to 4 bases and at J to 2 bases, leaving 3 bases not matched to a gene. The CDR3 DNA follows: TGCGCCAGCAGCCTTGGACTAGCGGGGCCCTACAATGAGCAGTTCTTC. It codes for CASSLGLAGPYNEQFF.

This chain links TRBV7-2 with TRBJ2-1; possible D gene TRBD2, 5 bases. V was cut by 4 bases and J by 10 bases, with 8 bases left in between. The CDR3 loop spans 11 amino acids. The V gene's germline CDR1 is SGHTA and CDR2 FQGNSA. The CDR3 region is CASSYSVEQFF. The CDR3 DNA follows: TGTGCCAGCAGCTATAGCGTAGAGCAGTTCTTC.

This clone has only a few counts. The chain employs TRBV4-1 and TRBJ1-5; tentatively, D is TRBD1 (6 bases). The CDR3 has 15 residues. V was cut by 3 bases and J by 1 base, with 10 bases left in between. Looked up from germline, CDR1 is MGHRA and CDR2 is YSYEKL. CDR3 nucleotides: TGCGCCAGCAGCCAGACCGGGACAAGCAATCAGCCCCAGCATTTT. Translation gives CASSQTGTSNQPQHF.

This chain joins TRBV9 and TRBJ2-3; the match to TRBD2 covers 13 bases. Germline CDR1 is SGDLS and CDR2 is YYNGEE. This CDR3 is built from 16 residues. Trimming removed 6 bases from V and 3 bases from J; junction bases left unmatched: 7. The CDR3 nucleotides are TGTGCCAGCACCAACGGACTAGCGGGGGCTACAGATACGCAGTATTTT. Amino acids: CASTNGLAGATDTQYF.

This clone has only a few counts. V and J are TRBV4-1 and TRBJ2-3; D perhaps matches TRBD1 (6 bases). There are 14 residues in the CDR3. Per the germline V gene, CDR1 is MGHRA and CDR2 is YSYEKL. Deletions cut 4 bases from V and 3 bases from J, with 11 bases between. CDR3 bases: TGCGCCAGCAGCCTTCGGGACATTACAGATACGCAGTATTTT. Encoded protein: CASSLRDITDTQYF.

The chain recombines TRBV19 with TRBJ2-2; 9 bases match TRBD2. The CDR3 extends over 14 amino acids. Germline-derived CDR1 and CDR2 are LNHDA and SQIVND (reference sequence). With 7 bases clipped from V and 4 bases from J, the junction kept 4 bases outside the gene matches. CDR3 sequence reads: CASIAGDPTGELFF. Here the CDR3 DNA reads TGTGCCAGTATAGCGGGAGACCCCACCGGGGAGCTGTTTTTT.

This chain links TRBV28 with TRBJ1-2, with 9 bases matching TRBD1. This CDR3 spans 16 amino acids. The germline CDR1 and CDR2 sequences are MDHEN and SYDVKM. With 6 bases clipped from V and 1 base from J, the junction kept 9 bases outside the gene matches. CDR3 amino acids: CASRKRGQGGNYGYTF. DNA of the CDR3: TGTGCCAGCAGAAAAAGGGGACAGGGTGGTAACTATGGCTACACCTTC.

The chain employs TRBV29-1 and TRBJ2-3; 8 nucleotides match TRBD2. Germline values: CDR1 SQVTM, CDR2 ANQGSEA. CDR3 length equals 15 residues. The ends lost 6 bases at V and 0 bases at J; junction bases unmatched: 8. The CDR3 DNA sequence: TGCAGCGTACCGGGCGGACTAGCAAGCACAGATACGCAGTATTTT. Translating it yields CSVPGGLASTDTQYF.

In its sample, this clone ranks as medium-sized. The V call is TRBV28, the J call TRBJ2-7, with D perhaps matching TRBD1 (5 bases). Germline loops: CDR1 MDHEN, CDR2 SYDVKM. The germline V and J ends were trimmed by 3 bases and 0 bases, with 12 bases remaining between them. The CDR3 is 15 residues long. The CDR3 protein is CASSFGQGRSYEQYV. The CDR3 nucleotides read TGTGCCAGCAGTTTTGGGCAGGGCCGCTCCTACGAGCAGTACGTC.

V and J are TRBV2 and TRBJ2-1; D is uncertain. The ends were cut back, 3 bases at V and 7 bases at J, with 10 bases in the middle. CDR1 SNHLY and CDR2 FYNNEI come from the germline V gene. The CDR3 is 13 amino acids. CDR3 in DNA: TGTGCCAGCAGTGAGTTTGGAAATAATGAGCAGTTCTTC. Protein sequence: CASSEFGNNEQFF. Full variable domain (outside the CDR3, taken from reference TRBV2 and TRBJ2-1): EPEVTQTPSHQVTQMGQEVILRCVPISNHLYFYWYRQILGQKVEFLVSFYNNEISEKSEIFDDQFSVERPDGSNFTLKIRSTKLEDSAMYFCASSEFGNNEQFFGPGTRLTVL.

The genes are TRBV11-2 and TRBJ1-4, with 8 bases aligning to TRBD1. The CDR3 sequence is 16 residues long. V gave up 4 bases and J gave up 5 bases; unmatched junction bases: 9. From germline, CDR1 is SGHAT and CDR2 FQNNGV. The CDR3 nucleotides read TGTGCCAGCAGCTCAATCTTACAGGGGGGGAATGAAAAACTGTTTTTT. Translating it yields CASSSILQGGNEKLFF.

The chain joins TRBV28 to TRBJ1-4; TRBD1 matches at 9 bases. The germline V gene encodes CDR1 MDHEN and CDR2 SYDVKM. This CDR3 comprises 16 residues. The V segment lost 7 bases and the J segment 3 bases; nucleotides outside the gene matches: 9. CDR3 DNA sequence: TGTGCCAGCACCAACCTACAGGGGGCTTCTAATGAAAAACTGTTTTTT. Encoded protein: CASTNLQGASNEKLFF. The whole variable domain, remainder taken from reference TRBV28 and TRBJ1-4, is DVKVTQSSRYLVKRTGEKVFLECVQDMDHENMFWYRQDPGLGLRLIYFSYDVKMKEKGDIPEGYSVSREKKERFSLILESASTNQTSMYLCASTNLQGASNEKLFFGSGTQLSVL.

Here the CDR3 DNA reads TGTGCCAGCAGCTTTGCCGGACAGTGGGGGGATCAGTACTTC. Amino acids: CASSFAGQWGDQYF. The chain has TRBV7-2 and TRBJ2-7; the D call may be TRBD1 or TRBD2 (6 bases each). The CDR3 runs to 14 residues. Germline CDR1 SGHTA, CDR2 FQGNSA. V lost 3 bases to trimming and J lost 10 bases, with 19 bases between them. Variable domain in full (rest from reference TRBV7-2 and TRBJ2-7): GAGVSQSPSNKVTEKGKDVELRCDPISGHTALYWYRQSLGQGLEFLIYFQGNSAPDKSGLPSDRFSAERTGGSVSTLTIQRTQQEDSAVYLCASSFAGQWGDQYFGPGTRLTVT.